A selection of T cell receptor beta chains follows, all from one sample in a study. MiXCR, run by TCRdb on the multiplex PCR reads, gives a single entry per CDR3 protein. The sample lists 1,200 or so distinct CDR3 sequences, around 19% occurring once. Material: Tregs sorted from blood. All receptors derive from a female donor with breast cancer. Each CDR3 is given with its conserved first and last residue. The D gene is left open where the match is weak. Size values are once, few and many counts, or a class for expanded clones, and some rows have none.

V	J	size	D	CDR3	DNA
TRBV12-3/TRBV12-4	TRBJ1-2	medium-sized	NA	CASRRWGRAPNYGYTF	TGTGCCAGCAGGCGGTGGGGCAGGGCTCCTAACTATGGCTACACCTTC
TRBV12-3/TRBV12-4	TRBJ1-2	large	NA	CASSLKGTAYGYTF	TGTGCCAGCAGTTTAAAGGGAACCGCCTATGGCTACACCTTC
TRBV12-3/TRBV12-4	TRBJ1-2	large	NA	CASSPTENYGYTF	TGTGCCAGCAGCCCTACAGAAAACTATGGCTACACCTTC
TRBV12-3/TRBV12-4	TRBJ1-2	medium-sized	NA	CASSLSLNYGYTF	TGTGCCAGCAGTTTAAGCCTCAACTATGGCTACACCTTC
TRBV12-3/TRBV12-4	TRBJ1-2	medium-sized	TRBD1	CASSDASTGNNYGYTF	TGTGCCAGCAGCGACGCCTCGACAGGGAATAACTATGGCTACACCTTC
TRBV12-3/TRBV12-4	TRBJ1-2	large	TRBD1	CASSTPQGHYGYTF	TGTGCCAGCAGTACCCCACAGGGGCATTATGGCTACACCTTC
TRBV12-3/TRBV12-4	TRBJ1-2	NA	NA	CASSLGDRSYGYTF	TGTGCCAGCAGTTTAGGCGACCGCTCCTATGGCTACACCTTC
TRBV12-3/TRBV12-4	TRBJ1-2	once	NA	CASSFEGWYGYTF	TGTGCCAGCAGTTTCGAGGGGTGGTATGGCTACACCTTC
TRBV12-3/TRBV12-4	TRBJ1-2	many	NA	CASNPRGPNYGYTF	TGTGCCAGCAACCCCAGGGGACCAAACTATGGCTACACCTTC
TRBV12-3/TRBV12-4	TRBJ1-2	large	NA	CASSERVYGYTF	TGTGCCAGCAGCGAACGGGTCTATGGCTACACCTTC
TRBV12-3/TRBV12-4	TRBJ1-2	NA	NA	CASSQRGRYGYTF	TGTGCCAGCAGCCAGCGGGGTCGCTATGGCTACACCTTC
TRBV12-3/TRBV12-4	TRBJ1-2	large	TRBD1	CASRGQDPQSFWYGYTF	TGTGCCAGCAGGGGACAGGACCCTCAGTCGTTCTGGTATGGCTACACCTTC
TRBV12-3/TRBV12-4	TRBJ1-2	large	NA	CASSLRRSNGYTF	TGTGCCAGCAGTTTACGGAGATCAAATGGCTACACCTTC
TRBV12-3/TRBV12-4	TRBJ1-2	medium-sized	NA	CASRRANYGYTF	TGTGCCAGCAGACGCGCTAACTATGGCTACACCTTC
TRBV12-3/TRBV12-4	TRBJ1-2	medium-sized	NA	CASSRPSSGYTF	TGTGCCAGCAGTAGGCCGTCGTCTGGCTACACCTTC
TRBV12-3/TRBV12-4	TRBJ1-2	few	TRBD1	CASHPSDRAPYGYTF	TGTGCCAGCCATCCTTCCGACAGGGCTCCCTATGGCTACACCTTC
TRBV12-3/TRBV12-4	TRBJ1-2	NA	NA	CASSLGQGSNGYTF	TGTGCCAGCAGTTTGGGTCAGGGGTCCAATGGCTACACCTTC
TRBV12-3/TRBV12-4	TRBJ1-2	many	NA	CASSSGSNYGYTF	TGTGCCAGCAGTTCGGGGTCCAACTATGGCTACACCTTC
TRBV12-3/TRBV12-4	TRBJ1-2	large	NA	CASSPLSLRDYGYTF	TGTGCCAGCAGCCCTTTGTCCCTTCGGGACTATGGCTACACCTTC
TRBV12-3/TRBV12-4	TRBJ1-2	large	TRBD1	CASRLAGTGVSGYTF	TGTGCCAGCAGGTTGGCCGGGACAGGGGTATCTGGCTACACCTTC
TRBV12-3/TRBV12-4	TRBJ1-2	NA	TRBD1	CASSLSSGQVDGYTF	TGTGCCAGCAGTTTGAGTTCCGGACAGGTAGATGGCTACACCTTC
TRBV12-3/TRBV12-4	TRBJ1-2	large	NA	CASSVGQTNYGYTF	TGTGCCAGCAGTGTCGGACAGACTAACTATGGCTACACCTTC
TRBV12-3/TRBV12-4	TRBJ1-2	NA	NA	CASREPAGNYGYTF	TGTGCCAGCCGGGAACCTGCGGGGAACTATGGCTACACCTTC
TRBV12-3/TRBV12-4	TRBJ1-2	NA	TRBD1	CASSLSDRNYYGYTF	TGTGCCAGCAGTTTGTCGGACAGGAACTACTATGGCTACACCTTC
TRBV12-5	TRBJ1-2	large	TRBD1	CASGSLTGIGYTF	TGTGCTAGTGGTTCCTTGACAGGGATCGGCTACACCTTC
TRBV12-3/TRBV12-4	TRBJ1-2	medium-sized	NA	CASTLGENGYTF	TGTGCCAGCACCTTAGGGGAGAATGGCTACACCTTC
TRBV12-3/TRBV12-4	TRBJ1-2	NA	NA	CASSLETGVGYTF	TGTGCCAGCAGTTTAGAGACAGGAGTTGGCTACACCTTC
TRBV12-3/TRBV12-4	TRBJ1-2	few	NA	CASSSSWGLLSDGYTF	TGTGCCAGCAGTTCCTCCTGGGGCCTACTCAGTGATGGCTACACCTTC
TRBV12-3/TRBV12-4	TRBJ1-2	large	NA	CASSLARDTSHTF	TGTGCCAGCAGTTTGGCCCGAGACACTTCCCATACCTTC
TRBV12-3/TRBV12-4	TRBJ1-2	NA	TRBD1	CASSFRDRAGYTF	TGTGCCAGCAGTTTCCGGGACAGGGCTGGCTACACCTTC
TRBV12-3/TRBV12-4	TRBJ1-2	NA	NA	CASSSEGQGGYTF	TGTGCCAGCAGTTCCGAGGGGCAGGGTGGCTACACCTTC
TRBV12-3/TRBV12-4	TRBJ1-2	few	NA	CASSSEQVYGYTF	TGTGCCAGCAGTTCCGAGCAGGTCTATGGCTACACCTTC
TRBV12-3/TRBV12-4	TRBJ1-2	many	NA	CASSLRLRGGYTF	TGTGCCAGCAGTTTAAGGTTGAGGGGCGGCTACACCTTC
TRBV12-3/TRBV12-4	TRBJ1-2	large	NA	CASSFQQGTNYGYTF	TGTGCCAGCAGTTTTCAGCAGGGGACTAACTATGGCTACACCTTC
TRBV12-3/TRBV12-4	TRBJ1-2	large	TRBD1	CASSPGTDLYTF	TGTGCCAGCAGTCCTGGGACAGATTTATACACCTTC
TRBV12-3/TRBV12-4	TRBJ1-2	medium-sized	NA	CASSWGGDYGYTF	TGTGCCAGCAGCTGGGGAGGGGACTATGGCTACACCTTC
TRBV12-3/TRBV12-4	TRBJ1-2	medium-sized	TRBD1	CASSPSEGQGHYGYTF	TGTGCCAGCAGTCCGAGCGAGGGACAGGGGCACTATGGCTACACCTTC
TRBV12-3/TRBV12-4	TRBJ1-2	NA	TRBD1	CASSGPGQGKGGYTF	TGTGCCAGCAGTGGGCCGGGACAGGGAAAAGGAGGCTACACCTTC
TRBV12-3/TRBV12-4	TRBJ1-2	large	NA	CASSFQGDGYTF	TGTGCCAGCAGTTTTCAGGGCGATGGCTACACCTTC
TRBV12-3/TRBV12-4	TRBJ1-2	medium-sized	NA	CASSPDSTTYGYTF	TGTGCCAGCAGCCCAGACTCGACTACCTATGGCTACACCTTC
TRBV12-3/TRBV12-4	TRBJ1-2	NA	NA	CASSFAGSYGYTF	TGTGCCAGCAGTTTCGCAGGGTCCTATGGCTACACCTTC
TRBV12-3/TRBV12-4	TRBJ1-2	medium-sized	NA	CASSSRSFDGYTF	TGTGCCAGCAGTTCGCGTTCATTTGATGGCTACACCTTC
TRBV12-3/TRBV12-4	TRBJ1-2	NA	NA	CASRSITGKAGGYTF	TGTGCCAGCCGTTCGATTACAGGGAAGGCGGGAGGCTACACCTTC
TRBV12-3/TRBV12-4	TRBJ1-2	NA	TRBD1	CASTQRDRGFGYTF	TGTGCCAGCACTCAACGGGACAGGGGTTTCGGCTACACCTTC
TRBV12-3/TRBV12-4	TRBJ1-2	medium-sized	TRBD1	CASTPGQNYGYTF	TGTGCCAGCACCCCGGGACAGAACTATGGCTACACCTTC
TRBV12-3/TRBV12-4	TRBJ1-2	large	NA	CASKAATTAGYTF	TGTGCCAGCAAGGCAGCGACGACGGCAGGCTACACCTTC
TRBV12-3/TRBV12-4	TRBJ1-2	medium-sized	NA	CASSPELYGYTF	TGTGCCAGCAGTCCCGAACTCTATGGCTACACCTTC
TRBV12-3/TRBV12-4	TRBJ1-2	medium-sized	NA	CASSFGTANYGYTF	TGTGCCAGCAGTTTTGGTACAGCTAACTATGGCTACACCTTC
TRBV12-3/TRBV12-4	TRBJ1-2	large	NA	CASSQIRAISGYTF	TGTGCCAGCAGCCAAATAAGGGCAATTAGTGGCTACACCTTC
TRBV12-3/TRBV12-4	TRBJ1-2	large	NA	CASSASRAFYGYTF	TGTGCCAGCAGTGCTAGCCGGGCTTTCTATGGCTACACCTTC
TRBV12-3/TRBV12-4	TRBJ1-2	few	NA	CASSLIVTYGYTF	TGTGCCAGCAGTTTAATTGTAACCTATGGCTACACCTTC
TRBV12-3/TRBV12-4	TRBJ1-2	large	NA	CASSLQGSKGYTF	TGTGCCAGCAGTTTGCAGGGTTCTAAAGGCTACACCTTC
TRBV12-3/TRBV12-4	TRBJ1-2	large	NA	CASSLGTDGYTF	TGTGCCAGCAGCCTCGGGACGGATGGCTACACCTTC
TRBV12-3/TRBV12-4	TRBJ1-2	NA	TRBD1	CASSLGDSRYGYTF	TGTGCCAGCAGTCTAGGGGACAGCCGGTATGGCTACACCTTC
TRBV12-3/TRBV12-4	TRBJ1-2	large	NA	CASAPGTSYGYTF	TGTGCCAGCGCGCCGGGGACAAGCTATGGCTACACCTTC
TRBV12-3/TRBV12-4	TRBJ1-2	medium-sized	TRBD1	CASSKSRTGRGYTF	TGTGCCAGCAGCAAATCCAGGACAGGGAGAGGCTACACCTTC
TRBV12-3/TRBV12-4	TRBJ1-2	large	NA	CASSLSGQSYGYTF	TGTGCCAGCAGTTTATCAGGACAGAGCTATGGCTACACCTTC
TRBV12-3/TRBV12-4	TRBJ1-2	large	NA	CASSLFVGSEYGYTF	TGTGCCAGCAGTTTATTCGTGGGCAGCGAATATGGCTACACCTTC
TRBV12-3/TRBV12-4	TRBJ1-2	medium-sized	TRBD1	CASSSQISTGQNTF	TGTGCCAGCAGTTCTCAGATTTCGACAGGGCAAAACACCTTC
TRBV12-3/TRBV12-4	TRBJ1-2	medium-sized	NA	CASSFLGRGYGYTF	TGTGCCAGCAGTTTCCTGGGGCGCGGCTATGGCTACACCTTC